These T cell receptor beta chains were read from a single sample in a study of cytomegalovirus exposure and HLA in healthy donors. Only in-frame clones appear in the TCRdb table, and some are missing; sequencing was by immunoSEQ multiplex PCR. Its table records about 77,000 clones. The sample consisted of PBMCs. The receptors were gathered from a man over 45 in good health and CMV-seropositive. Both conserved end residues are part of each CDR3. A D gene is named only where the DNA matches it firmly.

d_call: -; j_call: TRBJ1-5; v_call: TRBV28; cdr3_aa: CASSLRGAGNQPQHF; cdr3_nt: TGTGCCAGCAGTCTCAGGGGCGCCGGCAATCAGCCCCAGCATTTT
d_call: TRBD2; j_call: TRBJ2-3; v_call: TRBV9; cdr3_aa: CASSPRGTSGSDTQYF; cdr3_nt: TGTGCCAGCAGCCCACGCGGGACTAGCGGGAGTGATACGCAGTATTTT
d_call: TRBD1; j_call: TRBJ1-2; v_call: TRBV5-6; cdr3_aa: CASSAPRDRLYGYTF; cdr3_nt: TGTGCCAGCAGCGCCCCCCGGGACAGGCTCTATGGCTACACCTTC
d_call: TRBD1; j_call: TRBJ2-7; v_call: TRBV5-1; cdr3_aa: CASSPDRVDYEQYF; cdr3_nt: TGCGCCAGCAGCCCTGACAGGGTTGACTACGAGCAGTACTTC
d_call: TRBD1; j_call: TRBJ1-3; v_call: TRBV6-6; cdr3_aa: CASTERQGGNTIYF; cdr3_nt: TGTGCCAGCACCGAGCGACAGGGGGGAAACACCATATATTTT
d_call: TRBD1; j_call: TRBJ1-1; v_call: TRBV6-1; cdr3_aa: CATPAGGSDTEAFF; cdr3_nt: TGTGCCACCCCTGCAGGGGGCAGTGACACTGAAGCTTTCTTT
d_call: TRBD1; j_call: TRBJ1-5; v_call: TRBV5-1; cdr3_aa: CASSLGGGDQPQHF; cdr3_nt: TGCGCCAGCAGCTTGGGAGGGGGCGATCAGCCCCAGCATTTT
d_call: TRBD1; j_call: TRBJ1-1; v_call: TRBV28; cdr3_aa: CASARDRGTEAFF; cdr3_nt: TGTGCCAGCGCCCGGGACAGGGGGACTGAAGCTTTCTTT
d_call: -; j_call: TRBJ2-7; v_call: TRBV9; cdr3_aa: CASSVGGLSYEQYF; cdr3_nt: TGTGCCAGCAGCGTAGGAGGGCTCTCCTACGAGCAGTACTTC
d_call: TRBD1; j_call: TRBJ1-1; v_call: TRBV6-1; cdr3_aa: CASSEETGRTEAFF; cdr3_nt: TGTGCCAGCAGTGAAGAGACAGGGAGGACTGAAGCTTTCTTT
d_call: -; j_call: TRBJ1-3; v_call: TRBV25-1; cdr3_aa: CASSELGYSGNTIYF; cdr3_nt: TGTGCCAGCAGTGAATTGGGCTACTCTGGAAACACCATATATTTT
d_call: -; j_call: TRBJ1-2; v_call: TRBV7-8; cdr3_aa: CASSSPGEDHGYTF; cdr3_nt: TGTGCCAGCAGCTCCCCCGGGGAGGACCATGGCTACACCTTC
d_call: TRBD1; j_call: TRBJ1-2; v_call: TRBV6-1; cdr3_aa: CASRLAGTVNYGYTF; cdr3_nt: TGTGCCAGCAGACTAGCCGGGACAGTCAACTATGGCTACACCTTC
d_call: TRBD2; j_call: TRBJ2-7; v_call: TRBV5-1; cdr3_aa: CASSLTTSADGQYF; cdr3_nt: TGCGCCAGCAGCTTGACGACTAGCGCCGACGGGCAGTACTTC
d_call: TRBD1; j_call: TRBJ2-6; v_call: TRBV18; cdr3_aa: CASSPRGTGATVSGANVLTF; cdr3_nt: TGTGCCAGCTCACCAAGAGGGACAGGGGCGACCGTCTCTGGGGCCAACGTCCTGACTTTC
d_call: -; j_call: TRBJ1-2; v_call: TRBV5-4; cdr3_aa: CASSTQDGYGYTF; cdr3_nt: TGTGCCAGCAGCACACAGGATGGCTATGGCTACACCTTC
d_call: TRBD1; j_call: TRBJ2-1; v_call: TRBV7-8; cdr3_aa: CASSLVAGGNEQFF; cdr3_nt: TGTGCCAGCAGCTTAGTTGCAGGGGGCAATGAGCAGTTCTTC
d_call: -; j_call: TRBJ1-2; v_call: TRBV5-6; cdr3_aa: CASSLGVRGNYGYTF; cdr3_nt: TGTGCCAGCAGTCTCGGGGTTCGTGGTAACTATGGCTACACCTTC
d_call: -; j_call: TRBJ2-1; v_call: TRBV11-1; cdr3_aa: CASSLAQGDEQFF; cdr3_nt: TGTGCCAGCAGCTTAGCGCAAGGGGATGAGCAGTTCTTC
d_call: -; j_call: TRBJ1-1; v_call: TRBV5-5; cdr3_aa: CASSTGRGDFF; cdr3_nt: TGTGCCAGCAGCACCGGGAGGGGTGATTTCTTT
d_call: TRBD1; j_call: TRBJ1-2; v_call: TRBV19; cdr3_aa: CASSISPTGYYGYTF; cdr3_nt: TGTGCCAGTAGTATTTCTCCGACAGGGTACTATGGCTACACCTTC
d_call: TRBD1; j_call: TRBJ1-2; v_call: TRBV5-8; cdr3_aa: CASSFLTGTGGGYTF; cdr3_nt: TGTGCCAGCAGCTTTCTTACCGGGACAGGGGGTGGCTACACCTTC
d_call: TRBD1; j_call: TRBJ2-6; v_call: TRBV7-3; cdr3_aa: CASSLNRGPGANVLTF; cdr3_nt: TGTGCCAGCAGCTTAAACAGGGGGCCTGGGGCCAACGTCCTGACTTTC